A selection of T cell receptor beta chains follows, all from one sample in a study of blood T cells in healthy people across ages. TCRdb reprocessed the 5' RACE reads via MiXCR and lists one record per CDR3 protein. The repertoire includes hundreds of thousands of distinct CDR3 sequences, 40% to 65% of them detected once, and roughly 37% sits in the top ten. Sequencing was carried out using blood. Receptors originate from an elderly man in good health. The CDR3 runs from the conserved cysteine through the conserved F or W. A D gene is named only where the DNA matches it firmly. Clone size is given for some rows only: seen once, a few or many times, or a class if the clone is expanded.

clone_size	v_call	j_call	d_call	cdr3_nt	cdr3_aa
NA	TRBV11-3	TRBJ1-3	NA	TGTGCCAGCAGCTCCTGGACTGGAAACACCATATATTTT	CASSSWTGNTIYF
NA	TRBV9	TRBJ2-5	TRBD2	TGTGCCAGCAGCGTAAGTTCTAGCGGGAGGGAGACCCAGTACTTC	CASSVSSSGRETQYF
NA	TRBV2	TRBJ2-7	TRBD1	TGTGCCAGCAGTGACAGCCCGCGACAGGGGGGGTACGAGCAGTACTTC	CASSDSPRQGGYEQYF
NA	TRBV29-1	TRBJ2-5	NA	TGCAGCTGTCACTATGGGGCCTCGGAGACCCAGTACTTC	CSCHYGASETQYF
many	TRBV12-3/TRBV12-4	TRBJ2-7	NA	TGTGCCAGCAGTTTATCCCCGGACATCGACTACGAGCAGTACTTC	CASSLSPDIDYEQYF
few	TRBV12-3/TRBV12-4	TRBJ2-7	TRBD2	TGTGCCAGCAGTCCCCGGGCTAGCGGGACCAGCGAGCAGTACTTC	CASSPRASGTSEQYF
NA	TRBV6-5	TRBJ1-1	NA	TGTGCCAGCAGTTACTCGGCAGCGAACACTGAAGCTTTCTTT	CASSYSAANTEAFF
once	TRBV6-1	TRBJ2-4	NA	TGTGCCACCAATAACTCGGGACAAAAGCAGTACTTC	CATNNSGQKQYF
NA	TRBV6-1	TRBJ1-2	NA	TGTGCCAGCAGTTCTACGGGGTCAAAGAACTATGGCTACACCTTC	CASSSTGSKNYGYTF
once	TRBV30	TRBJ1-5	TRBD1	TGTGCCTGGAGTAAAACAGGGGGTCAGCCCCAGCATTTT	CAWSKTGGQPQHF
NA	TRBV4-2	TRBJ1-2	NA	TGTGCCAGCAGCCAAGCCGGACAGTATGACTACACCTTC	CASSQAGQYDYTF
NA	TRBV5-5	TRBJ2-1	NA	TGTGCCAGCAGTTCCGGCTACTCCTGCAATGAGCAGTTCTTC	CASSSGYSCNEQFF
NA	TRBV5-1	TRBJ2-1	NA	TGCGCCAGCAGCGTTTTGGGGGAGCTCTACAATGAGCAGTTCTTC	CASSVLGELYNEQFF
once	TRBV12-3/TRBV12-4	TRBJ2-5	TRBD2	TGTGCCAGCAGCCCTCAGACTAGCGACAAAGAGACCCAGTACTTC	CASSPQTSDKETQYF
NA	TRBV29-1	TRBJ2-7	TRBD2	TGCAGCGTGAAGTCACTAGCGGGAGGAAAAAATCCCTACGAGCAGTACTTC	CSVKSLAGGKNPYEQYF
NA	TRBV4-1	TRBJ2-7	NA	TGCGCCAGCAGCAAAGCGCCCACAGGACAGAACTCCTACGAGCAGTACTTC	CASSKAPTGQNSYEQYF
NA	TRBV27	TRBJ2-1	NA	TGTGCCAGCAGTCCCGCAGGGGGTAGCGGTTACAATGAGCAGTTCTTC	CASSPAGGSGYNEQFF
NA	TRBV7-9	TRBJ1-1	NA	TGTGCCAGCAGCTTAGCTACGACAGCCCCAGCTTTCTTT	CASSLATTAPAFF
NA	TRBV5-1	TRBJ2-3	NA	TGCGCCAGCACTTCTCTCGCGAATGGAAACAGATACGCGTATTTT	CASTSLANGNRYAYF
NA	TRBV5-1	TRBJ2-1	TRBD2	TGCGCCAGCAGTGACCCTAGCGGGACCTACAATGAGCAGTTCTTC	CASSDPSGTYNEQFF
NA	TRBV12-3/TRBV12-4	TRBJ2-3	TRBD1	TGTGCCAGCAGTTTTCAAGACAGGGGAGTCGACAGATACGCGTATTTT	CASSFQDRGVDRYAYF
once	TRBV6-1	TRBJ2-1	NA	TGTGCCAGCGCACTCTTCCCCCTAGGGTACAATGAGCAGTTCTTC	CASALFPLGYNEQFF
NA	TRBV15	TRBJ2-3	TRBD2	TGTGCCACCAGAAGGGACTACGCGGGGGGAGATACGCAGTATTTT	CATRRDYAGGDTQYF
NA	TRBV2	TRBJ2-7	NA	TGTGCCAGCAGTGAAGTTTGGGCAGGGCTTTACGAGCAGTACTTC	CASSEVWAGLYEQYF
NA	TRBV6-2/TRBV6-3	TRBJ2-1	NA	TGTGCCGGCAGTTACCCCGACGGGCGGCAGTTCTTC	CAGSYPDGRQFF
few	TRBV3-1	TRBJ2-1	NA	TGTGCCAGCAGCCGGGTGGTCGGGGGCGCGTCCTACAATGAGCAGTTCTTC	CASSRVVGGASYNEQFF
NA	TRBV7-2	TRBJ2-7	NA	TGTGCCAGCAGCCCACTAAGCGGCTGGTGGGATGCCTACGAGCAGTACTTC	CASSPLSGWWDAYEQYF
NA	TRBV27	TRBJ2-2	NA	TGTGCCAGCAGTTTTGGGGTGTACACCGGGGAGCTGTTTTTT	CASSFGVYTGELFF
NA	TRBV24-1	TRBJ2-1	TRBD2	TGTGCCACCAGTGATTTTCCCACTAGCGGGGCGCAAGAGACCCAGTTCTTC	CATSDFPTSGAQETQFF
NA	TRBV7-2	TRBJ2-7	NA	TGTGCCAGCAGGTCCCGGGCCGGGGACTACGAGCAGTACTTC	CASRSRAGDYEQYF
NA	TRBV3-1	TRBJ2-1	NA	TGCGCCAGCAGCTCCAGGGGCGCCGCCAACAATGAGCAGTTCTTC	CASSSRGAANNEQFF
NA	TRBV6-6	TRBJ2-5	TRBD1	TGTGCCAGCAGTTCCCCCCTGGGACAGGGAGGAGAAGAGACCCAGTACTTC	CASSSPLGQGGEETQYF
NA	TRBV6-6	TRBJ1-6	TRBD1	TGTGCCAGCGCCGCAGGGGGCTCCTATAATTCACCCCTCCACTTT	CASAAGGSYNSPLHF
NA	TRBV29-1	TRBJ1-2	NA	TGCAGCGTTGCTACCGGGCCCGCTGGCTACACCTTC	CSVATGPAGYTF
NA	TRBV20-1	TRBJ2-1	NA	TGCAGTGCTAGAGGCCTAGCGTCCTACAATGAGCAGTTCTTC	CSARGLASYNEQFF
NA	TRBV27	TRBJ1-2	NA	TGTGCCAGCAGACTAGCCTTTAACTATGGCTACACCTTC	CASRLAFNYGYTF
NA	TRBV28	TRBJ1-1	NA	TGTGCCAGCAGTTTAGGGTCGCCACGGGGGAGGACTGAAGCTTTCTTT	CASSLGSPRGRTEAFF
few	TRBV20-1	TRBJ2-7	TRBD2	TGCAGTGCTAGTCCTGCGGGGGTCACCTACGAGCAGTACTTC	CSASPAGVTYEQYF
NA	TRBV6-6	TRBJ2-5	TRBD1	TGTGCCAGCAGCTTCGACAGGGGGCTGCAGACCCAGTACTTC	CASSFDRGLQTQYF
NA	TRBV28	TRBJ1-1	NA	TGTGCCAGCAGAACCTTTTTATCCACAATAAAGAACACTGAAGCTTTCTTT	CASRTFLSTIKNTEAFF
few	TRBV7-2	TRBJ2-1	NA	TGTGCCAGCAGCAGAGAGTGGTCGGGAGTTTCCTACAATGAGCAGTTCTTC	CASSREWSGVSYNEQFF
few	TRBV7-6	TRBJ2-7	TRBD1	TGTGCCAGCAGCTTATTCCTGGGACAGGAGATCGAGCAGTACTTC	CASSLFLGQEIEQYF
NA	TRBV6-1	TRBJ1-1	NA	TGTGCCGGGGCCCCCAACAGGGCCAACACTGAAGCTTTCTTT	CAGAPNRANTEAFF
NA	TRBV7-3	TRBJ2-1	NA	TGTGCCAGCAGCTCAGGAAATGCACGTTACAATGAGCAGTTCTTC	CASSSGNARYNEQFF
NA	TRBV6-5	TRBJ2-7	NA	TGTGCCAGCAGCCGCTTGGGCGGGGACGAGCAGTACTTC	CASSRLGGDEQYF
few	TRBV20-1	TRBJ2-6	NA	TGCAGTGCTTTAGTATCGGCAGGGGCCAACGTCCTGACTTTC	CSALVSAGANVLTF
NA	TRBV29-1	TRBJ1-1	TRBD1	TGCAGCGTAGCACAGGGGGCGAACACTGAAGCTTTCTTT	CSVAQGANTEAFF